The 30 T cell receptor beta chains below were found in one sample sequenced in a study of monozygotic twins with inflammatory bowel disease. Following a re-call of the 5' RACE reads, TCRdb has one entry per CDR3 protein and lacks DNA. The sample yields 300,000 to 400,000 distinct CDR3 sequences, of which the top ten take up 2% to 2.5%. Sequencing input: blood. The receptors come from a human donor with ulcerative colitis or Crohn's disease, or a healthy co-twin of an affected twin (not recorded which).

This rearrangement joins TRBV5-1 to TRBJ2-1. CDR1 and CDR2 (germline): SGHRS, YFSETQ. The CDR3 has 13 amino acids. The CDR3 sequence is CASSLGITNEQFF.

The genes are TRBV10-3 and TRBJ2-7; TCRdb's D call of TRBD2 is untestable without DNA. The CDR3 is 15 residues long. Per the germline V gene, CDR1 is ENHRY and CDR2 is SYGVKD. The CDR3 sequence: CAISEKASGAYEQYF.

The CDR3 loop reads CASSRIQGFGDIQYF. J is TRBJ2-4 and V is TRBV7-9; the TRBD1 assignment by TCRdb is unverifiable without DNA. This CDR3 contains 15 residues. Germline CDR1 is SEHNR and CDR2 is FQNEAQ (reference sequence).

The chain has TRBV7-8 and TRBJ1-1; TCRdb returns TRBD1, unconfirmable since there is no DNA. CDR1 SGHVS and CDR2 FQNEAQ come from the germline V gene. The CDR3 totals 16 residues. The CDR3 spells CASSPQGWSANTEAFF.

The chain has TRBV29-1 and TRBJ2-5; TCRdb indicates TRBD2, and absent DNA this call remains unverified. CDR1 is SQVTM and CDR2 is ANQGSEA in the germline V gene. The CDR3 loop spans 12 amino acids. CDR3 sequence: CSVGGMAETQYF.

The chain carries TRBV5-1 and TRBJ1-2; TCRdb selects TRBD1, and the lack of DNA leaves this call unchecked. The germline V gene encodes CDR1 SGHRS and CDR2 YFSETQ. The CDR3 contains 14 residues. CDR3 sequence reads: CASRPPGGLDGYTF.

The gene calls are TRBV5-6 and TRBJ1-4; the TCRdb call, TRBD1, lacks DNA for checking. CDR1 is SGHDT, CDR2 YYEEEE, per germline. The CDR3 spans 16 residues. CDR3: CASSPNKGTANEKLFF.

The gene calls are TRBV5-1 and TRBJ1-1. CDR3 length: 11 amino acids. Germline V gene lookup returns CDR1 SGHRS and CDR2 YFSETQ. The chain's CDR3 is CASSLGSEAFF.

V is TRBV20-1 and J is TRBJ1-2; with no DNA, the TCRdb D assignment of TRBD1 cannot be verified. CDR3 length equals 14 residues. The germline CDR1 and CDR2 sequences are DFQATT and SNEGSKA (reference sequence). This chain's CDR3 is CSAKSPGQGNGYTF.

This CDR3 is CASSSHVPPYEQYF. The chain has TRBV5-1 and TRBJ2-7; TCRdb names TRBD1, which stays unverified in the absence of DNA. The germline V gene encodes CDR1 SGHRS and CDR2 YFSETQ. The CDR3 has 14 amino acids. Filled out from reference TRBV5-1 and TRBJ2-7, the complete variable domain reads KAGVTQTPRYLIKTRGQQVTLSCSPISGHRSVSWYQQTPGQGLQFLFEYFSETQRNKGNFPGRFSGRQFSNSRSEMNVSTLELGDSALYLCASSSHVPPYEQYFGPGTRLTVT.

V usage is TRBV27 and J usage is TRBJ2-3. The CDR3 extends over 15 amino acids. Germline loops: CDR1 MNHEY, CDR2 SMNVEV (reference sequence). The CDR3 here is CASSYNLASTDTQYF.

The chain is built from TRBV4-2 and TRBJ2-7; TCRdb reports TRBD2, a call that lacks DNA to check it against. CDR1 and CDR2 from the germline V gene are LGHNA and YNFKEQ. The CDR3 covers 14 residues. CDR3 sequence reads: CASSRYSGSYEQYF.

The chain couples TRBV10-3 to TRBJ1-2. The CDR3 length is 13 residues. The germline CDR1 and CDR2 sequences are ENHRY and SYGVKD. CDR3: CAISESRNYGYTF.

The gene calls are TRBV27 and TRBJ2-7. The CDR3 consists of 12 residues. Looked up from germline, CDR1 is MNHEY and CDR2 is SMNVEV (reference sequence). CDR3 sequence: CASSHGRNEQYF.

This chain connects TRBV12-3 or TRBV12-4 to TRBJ2-7; the D call of TRBD1 rests on TCRdb alone, since no DNA is present to check it. The CDR3 is made up of 13 amino acids. CDR3 residues: CASSLRVAIEQYF.

The V gene is TRBV7-2, the J gene TRBJ2-2; TCRdb indicates TRBD1, and absent DNA this call remains unverified. Germline values: CDR1 SGHTA, CDR2 FQGNSA. The CDR3 sequence is 14 residues long. The CDR3 reads CASSLRRGPGELFF.

V usage is TRBV29-1 and J usage is TRBJ2-1; without DNA, the TCRdb call of TRBD2 cannot be checked. Germline CDR1 SQVTM, CDR2 ANQGSEA. This CDR3 contains 21 residues. The CDR3 loop reads CSVFIVVGASGTSSSYNEQFF.

The chain employs TRBV6-5 and TRBJ2-1. Germline values: CDR1 MNHEY, CDR2 SVGAGI. The CDR3 sequence is 14 residues long. The CDR3 sequence is CASSSWTGENEQFF.

This sequence joins TRBV21-1 and TRBJ1-1. TRBV21-1 is a pseudogene locus. The CDR3 is 14 residues long. CDR3 sequence: CASSNLAMNTEAFF.

The chain has TRBV2 and TRBJ2-7. The germline V gene encodes CDR1 SNHLY and CDR2 FYNNEI. This CDR3 comprises 14 residues. CDR3 sequence: CASSAVADSYEQYF.

The rearrangement joins TRBV19 to TRBJ2-7. CDR1 and CDR2 from the germline V gene are LNHDA and SQIVND (reference sequence). The CDR3 has 15 amino acids. The CDR3 loop is CASSVTLSSSYEQYF.

This chain joins TRBV19 and TRBJ1-1; the D gene TCRdb calls, TRBD1, cannot be checked with no DNA. Germline values: CDR1 LNHDA, CDR2 SQIVND (reference sequence). CDR3 size: 14 residues. CDR3 loop: CASRIAGVSTEAFF.

The chain recombines TRBV12-3 or TRBV12-4 with TRBJ2-3; TCRdb returns TRBD1, unconfirmable since there is no DNA. There are 14 residues in the CDR3. The CDR3: CASSLGGHTDTQYF.

J is TRBJ1-4 and V is TRBV14. The CDR3 has 12 residues. Germline loops: CDR1 SGHDN, CDR2 FVKESK. The chain's CDR3 is CASKSFGEKLFF.

The chain carries TRBV5-1 and TRBJ1-1; TCRdb gives TRBD1 as the D gene, but with no DNA this cannot be confirmed. CDR1 and CDR2 (germline): SGHRS, YFSETQ. The CDR3 totals 14 residues. This chain's CDR3 is CASSSPTEGTEAFF.

CDR3 sequence reads: CASSHRDGNTIYF. The chain links TRBV3-1 to TRBJ1-3. Germline CDR1 reads LGHDT; CDR2 reads YNNKEL (reference sequence). The CDR3 has 13 amino acids.

The CDR3 is CASTPGRTEAFF. The chain recombines TRBV12-3 or TRBV12-4 with TRBJ1-1; TCRdb gives TRBD1 as the D gene, but with no DNA this cannot be confirmed. This CDR3 has 12 residues.

The chain carries TRBV29-1 and TRBJ2-7; as DNA is missing, the TRBD2 call by TCRdb cannot be tested. The CDR3 is 13 amino acids. Per the germline V gene, CDR1 is SQVTM and CDR2 is ANQGSEA. The CDR3 loop reads CSVQSPGTYEQYF.

The chain uses TRBV5-1 and TRBJ2-1. This CDR3 contains 16 residues. Germline V CDR1 and CDR2: SGHRS, YFSETQ. The CDR3 is CASSSKGLRMGNEQFF.

The chain recombines TRBV18 with TRBJ1-2. This CDR3 is 16 amino acids long. Per germline, CDR1 KGHSH and CDR2 LQKENI. The CDR3 spells CASSPAGESRLYGYTF.